These 4 T cell receptor beta chains share one sample of origin, sequenced in a study of T cells after posttransplantation cyclophosphamide. Sequenced by immunoSEQ multiplex PCR; TCRdb stores in-frame clones only, minus some. Observed are 35,000 to 45,000 clones, no singletons, with the top ten taking less than 2.5%. The sequencing sample was made of PBMCs. The receptors derive from a man aged 40-49 years in good health, CMV-negative, and a related stem cell transplant donor.

This clone was observed at least ten times. CDR3 nucleotides: TGTGCCAGCAGCCCCCGCCGGGGTGGCGGGAGCGCAGATACGCAGTATTTT. Translation: CASSPRRGGGSADTQYF. The V gene is TRBV4-2, the J gene TRBJ2-3; 7 bases are shared with TRBD2. The ends lost 4 bases at V and 4 bases at J; junction bases unmatched: 14. Per the germline V gene, CDR1 is LGHNA and CDR2 is YNFKEQ. The CDR3 has 17 amino acids.

This clone was found many times. The J gene is TRBJ2-7, the V gene TRBV21-1; TRBD1 was called by the table and not checked on the DNA. TRBV21-1 is a recognized pseudogene. The CDR3 has 13 amino acids. The CDR3 here is CASSKGTPGQIDV. The CDR3 region has the DNA TGTGCCAGCAGCAAAGGGACGCCGGGACAAATAGACGTC.

This clone was counted at least ten times. The chain combines TRBV6-1 with TRBJ2-5; D may be TRBD2 (6 bases). Trimming removed 4 bases from V and 5 bases from J, with 14 bases in between. Germline assignment: CDR1 MNHNS and CDR2 SASEGT. CDR3 length: 14 residues. The CDR3 DNA follows: TGTGCCAGCAGTGTTTTCGCAGGAGGGGAGACCCAGTACTTC. Translated: CASSVFAGGETQYF.

The sample holds many counts of this clone. This chain uses TRBV7-8 with TRBJ2-1; 10 positions match TRBD1. CDR1 and CDR2 from the germline V gene are SGHVS and FQNEAQ. The CDR3 consists of 16 residues. V lost 5 bases to trimming and J lost 0 bases; unmatched junction nucleotides: 4. CDR3 sequence (DNA): TGTGCCAGCAGCCTCCGGGACAGGGGCTCCTACAATGAGCAGTTCTTC. Amino acids: CASSLRDRGSYNEQFF.